The clone carrying this TCR beta chain showed up just a few times. Its antigen is unidentified. Germline-derived CDR1 and CDR2 are MNHNY and SVGAGI (reference sequence). The V and J ends lost 6 bases and 2 bases, in that order; junction bases with no gene match: 4. This CDR3 spans 14 amino acids. The source of the sample is a study of cytomegalovirus exposure and HLA in healthy donors. Findings of the study overall: In a later analysis, productive TCRs from donors in an Asian-associated ancestry cluster reportedly carried fewer N-insertions than the cohort mean.

The PCR had 60 Vbeta and 13 Jbeta primers. Methods used by the authors: Later analysis identified roughly 84 million unique TCR beta chains, 8.5 million to 13 million shared. Produced via immunoSEQ multiplex PCR; TCRdb's table is partial and in-frame only. V, J and clone size are those of that table, while D and trimming were read from the DNA. The data show about 120,000 clones, roughly 63% seen once. The J gene is TRBJ2-1, the V gene TRBV6-6; 7 bases fit TRBD2. Sequencing used PBMCs. The clonotype originates from a man aged 40-50 years in good health and CMV-seropositive. CDR3 nucleotide sequence: TGTGCCAGCAGCCGACTAGCAGCCTACAATGAGCAGTTCTTC. It specifies CASSRLAAYNEQFF.